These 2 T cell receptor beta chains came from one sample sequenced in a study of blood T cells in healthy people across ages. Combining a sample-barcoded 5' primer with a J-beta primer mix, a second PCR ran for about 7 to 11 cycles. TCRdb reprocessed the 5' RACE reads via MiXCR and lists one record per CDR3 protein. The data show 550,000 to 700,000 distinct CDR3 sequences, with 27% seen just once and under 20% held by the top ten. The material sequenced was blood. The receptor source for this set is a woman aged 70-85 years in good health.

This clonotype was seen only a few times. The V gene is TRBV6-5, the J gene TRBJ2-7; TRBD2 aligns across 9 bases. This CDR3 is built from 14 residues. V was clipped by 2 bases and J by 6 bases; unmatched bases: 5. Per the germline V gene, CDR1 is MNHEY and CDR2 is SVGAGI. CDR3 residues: CASSYSGRRVEQYF. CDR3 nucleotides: TGTGCCAGCAGTTACAGCGGGAGGAGAGTCGAGCAGTACTTC.

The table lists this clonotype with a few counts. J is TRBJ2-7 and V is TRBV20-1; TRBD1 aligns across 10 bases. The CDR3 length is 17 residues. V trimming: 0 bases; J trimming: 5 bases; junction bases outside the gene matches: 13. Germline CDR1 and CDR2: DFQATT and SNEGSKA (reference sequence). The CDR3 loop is CSARDRSRTGGNNEQYF. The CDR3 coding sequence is TGCAGTGCTAGAGATAGGTCGCGGACAGGGGGTAACAACGAGCAGTACTTC.